The following is a T cell receptor (beta chain) sequence with its context. What this receptor recognizes is not known. The DNA is omitted, as the CDR3 cannot be located on it reliably, and the CDR3 follows TCRdb's listing. Amplification of TCR beta CDR3 regions was carried out from RNA transcripts. The TCR CDR3 was subjected to a first round of RT-PCR using the HTBI primer set and the Qiagen OneStep RT-PCR kit. A second multiplex PCR round built the libraries, followed by size selection and purification. Libraries were sequenced paired-end with 100 bp reads on an Illumina HiSeq2000. As for how the authors treated the data: SOAPnuke was used to process the raw data, with reads discarded if the reads contained adapters or uncalled bases, had a mean Phred below 15, or lacked an exact constant-primer or identifier match. High-quality paired reads were merged with COPE v1.2.5, and unique nucleotide sequences were defined as clonotypes. Clonotypes were aligned to IMGT TRBV, TRBD and TRBJ reference segments using MiTCR v1.1. The analysis was restricted to V-J combinations with a frequency above 0.0001, which together covered 98% to 99.2% of the repertoires. The TCS score was defined as F50 (clonal expansion) divided by E x V (chaos), with BLOSUM62-based TCRdist calculated between CDR3 peptides within each V-J. Welch's t-statistics and random forest reduced approximately 520 V-J features to fewer than 15, which were used in a naive Bayes classifier (R e1071). TCRdb reworked the public reads: Q25 trimming with fastp, MiXCR clone assembly, productive beta chains retained. Every distinct CDR3 protein forms one entry, paired with its most common genes and DNA. The V and J calls shown here were made by TCRdb, not taken from the authors' results. For this sample there are some 510,000 distinct CDR3 sequences; around 20% appear just once. The ten top clones hold more than 20% of the sample.

This sample is part of a study of T cells in Graves' hyperthyroidism and ophthalmopathy (dated by TCRdb to between 2018 and 2020). With respect to the entire study: Peripheral blood was sampled at the time of initial diagnosis, prior to any treatment. To identify TCR V-J signatures that set the groups apart, the researchers used a discovery cohort of 100 patients, made up of about 44 with Graves' ophthalmopathy and 57 with stable Graves' hyperthyroidism. An independent validation cohort of under 20 hyperthyroidism patients and over 15 patients who later progressed to ophthalmopathy tested prospective prediction of ophthalmopathy. The approximately 97 discovery patients were randomly divided into training and test sets at a 7:3 ratio. In addition, the study compared T-cell repertoires in thyroid tissue and in blood from several Graves' hyperthyroidism patients. Once sampling was done, hyperthyroidism patients were given methimazole at a starting dose of 30 mg daily, whereas ophthalmopathy patients were given high-dose intravenous methylprednisolone. The paper reports TCR Vbeta CDR3 sequencing of approximately 140 peripheral blood samples: around 45 ophthalmopathy, fewer than 85 hyperthyroidism and around 17 progressor patients. Study-wide conclusions, independent of this receptor: No statistical method was used to set the sample size in advance, and investigators knew the group allocation. In validation, the model predicted progression to ophthalmopathy a median of about 6.5 months before onset, with about 67% sensitivity and 72.22% specificity. A model built on a 13 V-J signature distinguished ophthalmopathy from stable hyperthyroidism, reaching 85% to 90% sensitivity and about 81% specificity in cross-validation and 80%/75% in testing. Most expanded thyroid clonotypes (frequency above 0.001) were also detected in blood, a finding suggesting that blood repertoires may reflect thyroid immune responses.

Graves' hyperthyroidism was defined as stable when no progression to ophthalmopathy occurred over 18 months of follow-up. Hyperthyroidism patients were newly diagnosed, had a disease duration of under 2 months, and were aged 18 to 65 years. Exclusion was applied to patients with uncontrolled infections, other autoimmune diseases, pregnancy or lactation. Diagnoses relied on clinical symptoms, serum thyroxine and TRAb, thyroid ultrasound and orbital computed tomography. PBMCs were separated from roughly 10 ml of fresh peripheral blood using Ficoll-Paque density gradient centrifugation. Total RNA was extracted with Trizol reagent, and quality was checked on an Agilent 2100 Bioanalyzer. This receptor was identified in a man between 18 and 29 years old with Graves' hyperthyroidism. Sequencing was done on a sample of blood.

The CDR3 sequence is CASSSHRDRGVKNCFF. This sequence uses TRBV28 and TRBJ1-4; the table gives TRBD1 as D, unverified against the DNA. The germline V gene yields MDHEN for CDR1 and SYDVKM for CDR2. There are 16 amino acids in the CDR3, from cysteine to phenylalanine inclusive.